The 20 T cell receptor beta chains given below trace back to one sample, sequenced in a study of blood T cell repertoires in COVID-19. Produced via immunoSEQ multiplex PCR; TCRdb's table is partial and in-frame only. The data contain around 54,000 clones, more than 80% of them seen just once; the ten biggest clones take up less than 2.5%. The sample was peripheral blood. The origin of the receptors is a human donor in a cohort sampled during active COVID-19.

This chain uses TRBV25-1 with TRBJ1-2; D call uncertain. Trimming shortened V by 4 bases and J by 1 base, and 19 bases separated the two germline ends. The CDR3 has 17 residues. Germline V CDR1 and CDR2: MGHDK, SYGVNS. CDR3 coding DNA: TGTGCCAGCAGTGCCATCCAGGCCTCCCCTTTTAACTATGGCTACACCTTC. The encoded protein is CASSAIQASPFNYGYTF.

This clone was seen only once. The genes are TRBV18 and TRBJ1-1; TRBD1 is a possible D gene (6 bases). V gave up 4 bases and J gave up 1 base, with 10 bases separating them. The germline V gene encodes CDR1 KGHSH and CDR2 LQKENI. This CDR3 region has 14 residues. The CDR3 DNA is TGTGCCAGCTCACAAATGACAGGGAACACTGAAGCTTTCTTT. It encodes CASSQMTGNTEAFF.

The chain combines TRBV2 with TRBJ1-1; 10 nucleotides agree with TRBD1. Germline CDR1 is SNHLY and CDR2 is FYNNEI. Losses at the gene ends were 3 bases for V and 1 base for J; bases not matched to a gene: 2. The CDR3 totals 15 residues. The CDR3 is CASSDRQGANTEAFF. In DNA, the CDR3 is TGTGCCAGCAGTGATAGACAGGGGGCGAACACTGAAGCTTTCTTT.

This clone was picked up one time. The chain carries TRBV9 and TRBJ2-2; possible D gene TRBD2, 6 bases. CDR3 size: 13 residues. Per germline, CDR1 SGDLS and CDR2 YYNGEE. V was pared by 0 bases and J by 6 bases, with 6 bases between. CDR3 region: CASSVVAAGELFF. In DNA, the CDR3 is TGTGCCAGCAGCGTAGTAGCGGCCGGGGAGCTGTTTTTT.

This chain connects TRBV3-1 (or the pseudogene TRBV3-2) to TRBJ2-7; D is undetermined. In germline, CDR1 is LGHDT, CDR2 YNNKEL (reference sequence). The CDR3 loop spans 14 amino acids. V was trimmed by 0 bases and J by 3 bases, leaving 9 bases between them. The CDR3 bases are TGTGCCAGCAGCCAAGATGTCAGAGGCTACGAGCAGTACTTC. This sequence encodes CASSQDVRGYEQYF.

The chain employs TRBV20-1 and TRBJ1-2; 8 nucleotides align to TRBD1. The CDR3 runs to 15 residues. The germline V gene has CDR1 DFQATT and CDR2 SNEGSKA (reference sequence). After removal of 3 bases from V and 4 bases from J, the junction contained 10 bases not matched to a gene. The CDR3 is CSASIQTGVVYGYTF. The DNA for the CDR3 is TGCAGTGCTAGTATCCAGACAGGGGTCGTCTATGGCTACACCTTC.

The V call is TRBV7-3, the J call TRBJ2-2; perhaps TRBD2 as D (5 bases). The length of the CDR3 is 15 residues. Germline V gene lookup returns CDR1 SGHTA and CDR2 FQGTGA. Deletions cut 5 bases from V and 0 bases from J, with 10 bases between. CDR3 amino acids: CASSQSGSNTGELFF. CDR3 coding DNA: TGTGCCAGCAGCCAGAGCGGTTCGAACACCGGGGAGCTGTTTTTT.

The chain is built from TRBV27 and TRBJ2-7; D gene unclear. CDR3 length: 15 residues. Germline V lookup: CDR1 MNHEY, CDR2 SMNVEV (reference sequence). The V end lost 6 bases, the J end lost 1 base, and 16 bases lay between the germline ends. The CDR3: CASSPGSFPSYEQYF. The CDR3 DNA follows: TGTGCCAGCAGCCCCGGGTCATTTCCTTCCTACGAGCAGTACTTC.

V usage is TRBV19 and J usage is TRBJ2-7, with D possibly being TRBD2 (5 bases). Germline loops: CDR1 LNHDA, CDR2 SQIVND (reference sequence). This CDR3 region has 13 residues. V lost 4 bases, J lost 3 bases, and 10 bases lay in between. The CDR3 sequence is CASSNIGGYEQYF. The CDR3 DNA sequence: TGTGCCAGTAGTAATATCGGAGGCTACGAGCAGTACTTC.

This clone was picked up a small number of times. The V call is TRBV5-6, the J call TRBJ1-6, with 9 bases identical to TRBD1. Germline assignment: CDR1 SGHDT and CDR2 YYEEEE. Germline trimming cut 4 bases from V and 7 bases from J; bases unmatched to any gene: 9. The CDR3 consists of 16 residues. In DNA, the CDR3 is TGTGCCAGCAGCGCCTCCGGGACAGGGAGGAATTCACCCCTCCACTTT. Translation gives CASSASGTGRNSPLHF.

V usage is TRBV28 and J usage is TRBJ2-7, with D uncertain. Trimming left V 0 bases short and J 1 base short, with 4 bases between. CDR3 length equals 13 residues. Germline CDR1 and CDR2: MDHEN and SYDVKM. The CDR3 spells CASSLWTSYEQYF. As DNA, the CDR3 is TGTGCCAGCAGTTTATGGACATCCTACGAGCAGTACTTC. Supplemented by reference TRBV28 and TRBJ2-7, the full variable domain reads DVKVTQSSRYLVKRTGEKVFLECVQDMDHENMFWYRQDPGLGLRLIYFSYDVKMKEKGDIPEGYSVSREKKERFSLILESASTNQTSMYLCASSLWTSYEQYFGPGTRLTVT.

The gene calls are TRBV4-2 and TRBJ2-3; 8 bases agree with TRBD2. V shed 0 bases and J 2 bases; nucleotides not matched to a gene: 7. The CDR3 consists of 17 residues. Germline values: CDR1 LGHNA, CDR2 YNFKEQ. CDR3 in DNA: TGTGCCAGCAGCCAAGATTCCAGCGGGAGTATCACAGATACGCAGTATTTT. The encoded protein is CASSQDSSGSITDTQYF.

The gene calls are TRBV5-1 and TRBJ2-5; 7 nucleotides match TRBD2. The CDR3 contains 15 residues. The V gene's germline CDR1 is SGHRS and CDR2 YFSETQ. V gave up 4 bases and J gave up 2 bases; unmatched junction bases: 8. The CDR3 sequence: CASSLLAFEQETQYF. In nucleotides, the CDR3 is TGCGCCAGCAGCCTACTAGCGTTCGAACAAGAGACCCAGTACTTC. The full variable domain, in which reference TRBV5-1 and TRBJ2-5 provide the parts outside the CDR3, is KAGVTQTPRYLIKTRGQQVTLSCSPISGHRSVSWYQQTPGQGLQFLFEYFSETQRNKGNFPGRFSGRQFSNSRSEMNVSTLELGDSALYLCASSLLAFEQETQYFGPGTRLLVL.

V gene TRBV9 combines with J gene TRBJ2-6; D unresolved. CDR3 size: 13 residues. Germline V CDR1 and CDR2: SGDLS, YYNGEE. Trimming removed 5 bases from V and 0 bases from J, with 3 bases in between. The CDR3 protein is CASRYSGANVLTF. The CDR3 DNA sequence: TGTGCCAGCAGATACTCTGGGGCCAACGTCCTGACTTTC.

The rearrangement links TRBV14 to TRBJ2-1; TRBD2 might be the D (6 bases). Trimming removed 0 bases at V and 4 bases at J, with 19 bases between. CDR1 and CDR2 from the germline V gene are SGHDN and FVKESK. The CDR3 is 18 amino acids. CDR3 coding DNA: TGTGCCAGCAGCCAAGATTACCGACTAGTGGACTTATACAATGAGCAGTTCTTC. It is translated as CASSQDYRLVDLYNEQFF. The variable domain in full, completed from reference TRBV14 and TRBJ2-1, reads EAGVTQFPSHSVIEKGQTVTLRCDPISGHDNLYWYRRVMGKEIKFLLHFVKESKQDESGMPNNRFLAERTGGTYSTLKVQPAELEDSGVYFCASSQDYRLVDLYNEQFFGPGTRLTVL.

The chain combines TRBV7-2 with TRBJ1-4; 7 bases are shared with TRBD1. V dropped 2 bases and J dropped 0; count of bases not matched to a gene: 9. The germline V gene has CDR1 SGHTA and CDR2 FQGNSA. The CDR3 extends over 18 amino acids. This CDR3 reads CASSLSPTGRSTNEKLFF. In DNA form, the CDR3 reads TGTGCCAGCAGCTTATCCCCGACAGGGAGATCAACTAATGAAAAACTGTTTTTT.

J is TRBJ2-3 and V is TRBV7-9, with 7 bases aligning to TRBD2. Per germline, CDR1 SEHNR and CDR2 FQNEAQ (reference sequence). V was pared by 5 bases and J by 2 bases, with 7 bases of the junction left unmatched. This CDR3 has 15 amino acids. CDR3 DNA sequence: TGTGCCAGCAGCGCGACTAGCAGACCCACAGATACGCAGTATTTT. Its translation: CASSATSRPTDTQYF.

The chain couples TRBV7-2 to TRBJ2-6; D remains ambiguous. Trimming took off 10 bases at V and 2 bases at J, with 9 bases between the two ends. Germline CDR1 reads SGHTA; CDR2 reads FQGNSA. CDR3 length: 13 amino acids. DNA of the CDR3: TGTGCCATCCGGGTGACTGGGGCCAACGTCCTGACTTTC. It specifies CAIRVTGANVLTF.

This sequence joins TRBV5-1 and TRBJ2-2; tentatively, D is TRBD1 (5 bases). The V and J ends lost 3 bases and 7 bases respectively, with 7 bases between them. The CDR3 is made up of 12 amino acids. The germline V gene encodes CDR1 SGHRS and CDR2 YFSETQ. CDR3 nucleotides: TGCGCCAGCAGCTCCAGGGTCGGGGAGCTGTTTTTT. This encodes CASSSRVGELFF.

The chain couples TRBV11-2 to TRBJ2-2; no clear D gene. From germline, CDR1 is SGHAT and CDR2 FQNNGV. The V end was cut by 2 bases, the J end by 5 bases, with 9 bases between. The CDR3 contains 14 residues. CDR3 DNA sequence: TGTGCCAGCAGCTTATCAGCAGCGACCGGGGAGCTGTTTTTT. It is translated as CASSLSAATGELFF.